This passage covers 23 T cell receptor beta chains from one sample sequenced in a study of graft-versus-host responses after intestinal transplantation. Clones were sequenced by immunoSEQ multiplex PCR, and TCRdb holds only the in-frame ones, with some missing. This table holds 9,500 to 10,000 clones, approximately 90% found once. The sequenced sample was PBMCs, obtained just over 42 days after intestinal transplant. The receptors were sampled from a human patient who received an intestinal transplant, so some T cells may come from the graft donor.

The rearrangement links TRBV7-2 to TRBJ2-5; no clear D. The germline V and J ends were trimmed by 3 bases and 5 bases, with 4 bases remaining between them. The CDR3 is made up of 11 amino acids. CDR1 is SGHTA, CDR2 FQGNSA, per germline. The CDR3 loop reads CASSFGETQYF. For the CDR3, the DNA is TGTGCCAGCAGCTTCGGGGAGACCCAGTACTTC. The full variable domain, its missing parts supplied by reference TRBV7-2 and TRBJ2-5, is GAGVSQSPSNKVTEKGKDVELRCDPISGHTALYWYRQSLGQGLEFLIYFQGNSAPDKSGLPSDRFSAERTGGSVSTLTIQRTQQEDSAVYLCASSFGETQYFGPGTRLLVL.

The CDR3 reads CASSFRLAGYYEQYF. The CDR3 nucleotides are TGCGCCAGCAGCTTCCGACTAGCGGGGTACTACGAGCAGTACTTC. V usage is TRBV5-1 and J usage is TRBJ2-7; 11 bases map to TRBD2. CDR1 is SGHRS, CDR2 YFSETQ, per germline. V was pared by 2 bases and J by 3 bases, with 4 bases of the junction left unmatched. CDR3 length: 15 amino acids.

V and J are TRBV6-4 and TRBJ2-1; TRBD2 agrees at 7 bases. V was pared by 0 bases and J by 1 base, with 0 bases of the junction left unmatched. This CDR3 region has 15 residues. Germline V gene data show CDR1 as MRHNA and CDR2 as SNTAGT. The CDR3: CASSDSSGSYNEQFF. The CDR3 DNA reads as TGTGCCAGCAGTGACTCTAGCGGGTCCTACAATGAGCAGTTCTTC.

The CDR3 coding sequence is TGTGCCAGCAGCCCCCGACAGACCTGGACCCAGTACTTC. Protein: CASSPRQTWTQYF. The rearrangement links TRBV7-6 to TRBJ2-5; D may be TRBD1 (5 bases). The germline gives CDR1 SGHVS, CDR2 FNYEAQ. V was pared by 5 bases and J by 7 bases, with 14 bases between. The CDR3 extends over 13 amino acids.

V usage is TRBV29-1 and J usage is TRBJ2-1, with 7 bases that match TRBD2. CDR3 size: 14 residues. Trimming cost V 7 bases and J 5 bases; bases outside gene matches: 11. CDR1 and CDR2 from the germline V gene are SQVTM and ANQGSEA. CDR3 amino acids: CSALGLPGDNEQFF. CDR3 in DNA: TGCAGCGCCCTGGGACTACCGGGAGACAATGAGCAGTTCTTC.

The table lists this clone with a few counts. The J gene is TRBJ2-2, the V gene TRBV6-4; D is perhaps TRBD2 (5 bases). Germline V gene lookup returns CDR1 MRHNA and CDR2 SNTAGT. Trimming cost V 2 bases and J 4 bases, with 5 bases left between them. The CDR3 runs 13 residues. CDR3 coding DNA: TGTGCCAGCAGTGACACTAGCACCGGGGAGCTGTTTTTT. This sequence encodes CASSDTSTGELFF.

The CDR3 bases are TGTGCCAGCTCACCTTCTACCGGAGATACGCAGTATTTT. Translating gives CASSPSTGDTQYF. The chain links TRBV18 to TRBJ2-3; D gene uncertain. Trimming took 3 bases from V and 5 from J, leaving 9 bases between them. This CDR3 is built from 13 residues. Germline V lookup: CDR1 KGHSH, CDR2 LQKENI.

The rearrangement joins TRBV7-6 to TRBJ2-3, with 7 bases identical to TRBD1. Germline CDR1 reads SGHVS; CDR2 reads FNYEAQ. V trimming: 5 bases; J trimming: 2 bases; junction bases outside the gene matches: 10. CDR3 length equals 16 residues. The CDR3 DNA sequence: TGTGCCAGCAGCGGAACAGGGGCCCCCTACACAGATACGCAGTATTTT. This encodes CASSGTGAPYTDTQYF. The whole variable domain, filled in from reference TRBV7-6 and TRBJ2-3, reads GAGVSQSPRYKVTKRGQDVALRCDPISGHVSLYWYRQALGQGPEFLTYFNYEAQQDKSGLPNDRFSAERPEGSISTLTIQRTEQRDSAMYRCASSGTGAPYTDTQYFGPGTRLTVL.

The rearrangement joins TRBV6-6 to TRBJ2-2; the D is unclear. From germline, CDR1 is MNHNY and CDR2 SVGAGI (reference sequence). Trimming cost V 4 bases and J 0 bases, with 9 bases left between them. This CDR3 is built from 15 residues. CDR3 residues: CASSSKRANTGELFF. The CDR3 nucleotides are TGTGCCAGCAGTTCCAAGCGAGCGAACACCGGGGAGCTGTTTTTT.

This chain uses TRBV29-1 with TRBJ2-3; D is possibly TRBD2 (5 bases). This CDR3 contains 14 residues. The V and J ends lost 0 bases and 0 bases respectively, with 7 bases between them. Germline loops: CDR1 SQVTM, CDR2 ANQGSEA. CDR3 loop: CSVEDGDSTDTQYF. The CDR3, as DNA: TGCAGCGTTGAAGACGGGGATAGCACAGATACGCAGTATTTT.

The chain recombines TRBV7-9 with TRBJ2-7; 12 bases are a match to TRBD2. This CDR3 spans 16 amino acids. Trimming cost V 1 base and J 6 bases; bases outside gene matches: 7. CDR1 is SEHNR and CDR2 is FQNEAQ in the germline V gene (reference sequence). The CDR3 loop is CASSLDTSGRRGEQYF. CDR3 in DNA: TGTGCCAGCAGCTTAGATACTAGCGGGAGGAGGGGCGAGCAGTACTTC.

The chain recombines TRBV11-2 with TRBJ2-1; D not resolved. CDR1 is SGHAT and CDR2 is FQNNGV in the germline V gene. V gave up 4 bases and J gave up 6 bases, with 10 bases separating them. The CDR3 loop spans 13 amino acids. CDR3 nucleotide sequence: TGTGCCAGCAGCTCCCGACAAATCAATGAGCAGTTCTTC. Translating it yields CASSSRQINEQFF.

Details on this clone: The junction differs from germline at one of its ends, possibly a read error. CDR3 DNA sequence: TGTGCCCGCAGCGGGGGGGGTGGAGCGGGGGGACCCCAAGAGACCCAGTACTTC. This encodes CARSGGGGAGGPQETQYF. The chain employs TRBV9 and TRBJ2-5, with 10 bases identical to TRBD2. Germline CDR1 and CDR2: SGDLS and YYNGEE. The length of the CDR3 is 18 residues.

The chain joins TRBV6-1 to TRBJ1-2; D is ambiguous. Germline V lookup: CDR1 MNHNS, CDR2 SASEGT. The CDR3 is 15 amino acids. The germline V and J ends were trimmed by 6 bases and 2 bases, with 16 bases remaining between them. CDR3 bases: TGTGCCAGCAGGATACTTCAGACGGGAAACTATGGCTACACCTTC. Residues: CASRILQTGNYGYTF.

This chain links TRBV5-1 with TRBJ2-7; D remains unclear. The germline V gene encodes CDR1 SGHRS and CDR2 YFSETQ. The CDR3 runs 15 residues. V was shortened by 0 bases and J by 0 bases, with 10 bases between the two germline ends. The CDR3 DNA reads TGCGCCAGCAGCTTGGATTGGATGAGCTCCTACGAGCAGTACTTC. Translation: CASSLDWMSSYEQYF. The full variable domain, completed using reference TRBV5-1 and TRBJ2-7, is KAGVTQTPRYLIKTRGQQVTLSCSPISGHRSVSWYQQTPGQGLQFLFEYFSETQRNKGNFPGRFSGRQFSNSRSEMNVSTLELGDSALYLCASSLDWMSSYEQYFGPGTRLTVT.

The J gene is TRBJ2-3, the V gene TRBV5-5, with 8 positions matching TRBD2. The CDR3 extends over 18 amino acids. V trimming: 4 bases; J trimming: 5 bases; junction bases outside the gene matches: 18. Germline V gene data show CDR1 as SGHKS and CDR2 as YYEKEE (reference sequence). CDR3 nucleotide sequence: TGTGCCAGCAGCGGCGCCGCTGTAGCGGGGACTTTAGGAGATACGCAGTATTTT. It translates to CASSGAAVAGTLGDTQYF.

The CDR3 DNA reads TGTGCCAGCAGTTATGGGCTGGGCTATGGCTACACCTTC. Translated: CASSYGLGYGYTF. The V call is TRBV6-5, the J call TRBJ1-2; D gene uncertain. V was shortened by 3 bases and J by 4 bases, with 9 bases between the two germline ends. The germline V gene encodes CDR1 MNHEY and CDR2 SVGAGI. CDR3 length: 13 residues.

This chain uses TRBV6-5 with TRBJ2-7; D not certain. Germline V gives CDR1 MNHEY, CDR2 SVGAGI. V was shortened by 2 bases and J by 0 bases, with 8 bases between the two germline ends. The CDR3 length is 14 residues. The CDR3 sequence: CASSYGWGSYEQYF. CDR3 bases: TGTGCCAGCAGTTACGGTTGGGGCTCCTACGAGCAGTACTTC.

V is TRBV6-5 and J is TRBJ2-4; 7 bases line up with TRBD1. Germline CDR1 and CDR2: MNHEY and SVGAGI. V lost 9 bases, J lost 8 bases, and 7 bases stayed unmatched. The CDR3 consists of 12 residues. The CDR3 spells CASLTGTHIQYF. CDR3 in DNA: TGTGCCAGTTTGACAGGGACGCACATTCAGTACTTC.

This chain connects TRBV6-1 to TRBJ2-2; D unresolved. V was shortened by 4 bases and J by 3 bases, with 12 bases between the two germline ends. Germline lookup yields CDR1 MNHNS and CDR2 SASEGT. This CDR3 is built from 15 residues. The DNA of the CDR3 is TGTGCCAGCAGTGTGGTTAGTGGGGACACCGGGGAGCTGTTTTTT. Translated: CASSVVSGDTGELFF.

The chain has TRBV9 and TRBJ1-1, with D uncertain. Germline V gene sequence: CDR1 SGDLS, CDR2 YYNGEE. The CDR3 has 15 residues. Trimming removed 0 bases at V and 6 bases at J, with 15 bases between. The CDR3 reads CASSVDVGQEPEAFF. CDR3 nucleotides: TGTGCCAGCAGCGTAGACGTAGGGCAGGAACCTGAAGCTTTCTTT.

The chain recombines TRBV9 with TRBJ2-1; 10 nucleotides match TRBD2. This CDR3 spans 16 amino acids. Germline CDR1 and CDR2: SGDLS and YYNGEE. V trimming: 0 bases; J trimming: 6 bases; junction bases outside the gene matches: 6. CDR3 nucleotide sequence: TGTGCCAGCAGCGTAGTAGCGAGCGGGGGGGTCAATGAGCAGTTCTTC. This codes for CASSVVASGGVNEQFF.

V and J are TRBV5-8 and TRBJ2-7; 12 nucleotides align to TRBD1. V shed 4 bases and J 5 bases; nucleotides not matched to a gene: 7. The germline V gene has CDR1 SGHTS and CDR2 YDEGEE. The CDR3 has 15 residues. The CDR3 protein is CASSAGTGGFDEQYF. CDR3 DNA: TGTGCCAGCAGCGCCGGGACAGGGGGCTTCGACGAGCAGTACTTC.